This TCR beta chain stems from a study of blood T cell repertoires in COVID-19. Repertoires were generated with immunoSEQ multiplex PCR, while TCRdb's copy carries only in-frame clones and drops some. The repertoire holds 320,000 or so clones, with roughly 88% as singletons. This TCR was sampled from a man aged 25-45 years who had recovered from COVID-19. Sequenced sample: PBMCs or T cells enriched from blood (not recorded which).

The CDR3 here is CASTPTVNTEAFF. CDR3 DNA: TGTGCCAGCACCCCGACAGTGAACACTGAAGCTTTCTTT. The chain joins TRBV6-6 to TRBJ1-1, with TRBD1 as a possible D gene (5 bases). V lost 7 bases to trimming and J lost 0 bases, with 9 bases between them. The CDR3 is 13 amino acids. Germline assignment: CDR1 MNHNY and CDR2 SVGAGI (reference sequence).